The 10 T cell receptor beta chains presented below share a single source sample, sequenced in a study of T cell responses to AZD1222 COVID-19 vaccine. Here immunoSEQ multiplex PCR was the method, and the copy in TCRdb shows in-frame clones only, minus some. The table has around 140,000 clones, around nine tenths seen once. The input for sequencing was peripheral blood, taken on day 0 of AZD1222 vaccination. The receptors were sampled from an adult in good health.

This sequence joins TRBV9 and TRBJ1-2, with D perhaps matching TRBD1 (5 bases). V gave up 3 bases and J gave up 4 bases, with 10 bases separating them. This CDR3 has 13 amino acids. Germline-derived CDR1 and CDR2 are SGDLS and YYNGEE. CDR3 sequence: CASSDSGVYGYTF. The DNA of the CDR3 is TGTGCCAGCAGCGATTCGGGGGTCTATGGCTACACCTTC.

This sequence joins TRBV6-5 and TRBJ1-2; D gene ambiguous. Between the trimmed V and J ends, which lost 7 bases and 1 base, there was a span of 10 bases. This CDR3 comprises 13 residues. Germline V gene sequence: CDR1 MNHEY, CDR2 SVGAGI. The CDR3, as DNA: TGTGCCAGCAATGCCCTCCTTAACTATGGCTACACCTTC. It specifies CASNALLNYGYTF.

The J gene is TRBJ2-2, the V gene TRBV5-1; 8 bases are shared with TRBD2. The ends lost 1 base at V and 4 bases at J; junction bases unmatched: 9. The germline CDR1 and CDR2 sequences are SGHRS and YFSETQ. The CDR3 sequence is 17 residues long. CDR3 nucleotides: TGCGCCAGCAGCTTGCTGTTAGCGGGGCGTGGCACCGGGGAGCTGTTTTTT. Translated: CASSLLLAGRGTGELFF.

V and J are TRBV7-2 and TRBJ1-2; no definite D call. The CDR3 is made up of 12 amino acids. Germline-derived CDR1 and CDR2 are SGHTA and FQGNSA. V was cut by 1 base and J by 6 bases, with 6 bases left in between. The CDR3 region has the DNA TGTGCCAGCAGCTTAGTGCCGGATGGCTACACCTTC. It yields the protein CASSLVPDGYTF.

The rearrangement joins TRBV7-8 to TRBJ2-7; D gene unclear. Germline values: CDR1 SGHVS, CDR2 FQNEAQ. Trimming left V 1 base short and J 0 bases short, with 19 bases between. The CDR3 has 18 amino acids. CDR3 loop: CASSLVPVAALYSYEQYF. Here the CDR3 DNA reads TGTGCCAGCAGCTTAGTCCCGGTGGCAGCGCTATACTCCTACGAGCAGTACTTC.

The CDR3 loop reads CASSTTSGGARETQYF. CDR3 coding DNA: TGCGCCAGCAGCACGACTAGCGGGGGGGCTCGGGAGACCCAGTACTTC. This chain uses TRBV5-1 with TRBJ2-5; TRBD2 matches at 14 bases. J was trimmed by 5 bases and V by 4 bases; bases with no gene match: 7. The germline V gene has CDR1 SGHRS and CDR2 YFSETQ. CDR3 size: 16 residues. Full variable domain (outside the CDR3, taken from reference TRBV5-1 and TRBJ2-5): KAGVTQTPRYLIKTRGQQVTLSCSPISGHRSVSWYQQTPGQGLQFLFEYFSETQRNKGNFPGRFSGRQFSNSRSEMNVSTLELGDSALYLCASSTTSGGARETQYFGPGTRLLVL.

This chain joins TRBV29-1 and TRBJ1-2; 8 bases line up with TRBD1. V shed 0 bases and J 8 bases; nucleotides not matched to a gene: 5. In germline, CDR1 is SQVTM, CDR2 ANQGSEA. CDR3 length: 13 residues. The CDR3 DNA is TGCAGCGTTGAAGATCAGGGGGCAATAGGCTACACCTTC. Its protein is CSVEDQGAIGYTF.

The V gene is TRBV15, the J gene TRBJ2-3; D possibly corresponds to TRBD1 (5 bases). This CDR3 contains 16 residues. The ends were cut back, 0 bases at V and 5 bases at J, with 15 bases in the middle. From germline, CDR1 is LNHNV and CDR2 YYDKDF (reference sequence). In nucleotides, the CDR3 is TGTGCCACCAGCAGAGATGGGGTCCAGGGTAGAGATACGCAGTATTTT. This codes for CATSRDGVQGRDTQYF.

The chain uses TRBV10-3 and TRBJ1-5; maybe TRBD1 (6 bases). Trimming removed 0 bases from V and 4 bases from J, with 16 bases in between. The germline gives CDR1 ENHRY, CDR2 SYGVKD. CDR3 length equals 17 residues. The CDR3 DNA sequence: TGTGCCATCAGTGAGTCCCCTCAGGGGATATCAAATCAGCCCCAGCATTTT. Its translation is CAISESPQGISNQPQHF.

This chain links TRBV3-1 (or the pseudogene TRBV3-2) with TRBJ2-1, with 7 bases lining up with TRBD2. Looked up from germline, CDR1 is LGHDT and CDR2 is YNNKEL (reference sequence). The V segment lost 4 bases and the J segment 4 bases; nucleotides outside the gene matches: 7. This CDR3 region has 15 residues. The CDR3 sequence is CASSRWLADYNEQFF. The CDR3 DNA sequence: TGTGCCAGCAGCCGGTGGCTAGCGGATTACAATGAGCAGTTCTTC.